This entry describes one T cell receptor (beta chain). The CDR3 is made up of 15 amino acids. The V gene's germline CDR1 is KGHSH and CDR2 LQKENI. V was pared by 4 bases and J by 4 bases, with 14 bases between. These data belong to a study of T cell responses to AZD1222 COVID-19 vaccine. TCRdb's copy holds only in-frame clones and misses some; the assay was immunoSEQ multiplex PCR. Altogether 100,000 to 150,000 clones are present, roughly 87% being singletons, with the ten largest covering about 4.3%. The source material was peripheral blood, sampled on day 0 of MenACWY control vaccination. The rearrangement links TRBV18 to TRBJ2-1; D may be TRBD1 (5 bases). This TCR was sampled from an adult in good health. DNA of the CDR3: TGTGCCAGCTCACAGGCGTTAGGGGAATACAATGAGCAGTTCTTC. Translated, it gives CASSQALGEYNEQFF.